This T cell receptor (beta chain) was identified during a study of breast tumors, draining lymph nodes, adjacent tissues. V was pared by 4 bases and J by 1 base, with 4 bases of the junction left unmatched. Germline CDR1 SEHNR, CDR2 FQNEAQ (reference sequence). CDR3 length equals 15 residues. This clonotype has at least ten counts. As yet, its antigen is unknown. Notes on the study in general: Tumor T cell lymph node origin was a supported hypothesis, not proven. Tumor TCR diversity was below lymph nodes but above nontumor tissue.

TCRdb processed the multiplex PCR reads anew with MiXCR; each CDR3 protein has one entry. The repertoire holds tens of thousands of distinct CDR3 sequences, with 23% as singletons. Sequenced material: breast tumor tissue. The sequence was obtained from a female donor with breast cancer. Some clones in this sample may be carry-over from other donors' samples. The chain joins TRBV7-9 to TRBJ1-3, with 7 bases matching TRBD1. Here the CDR3 reads CASSSDRESGNTIYF. CDR3 DNA: TGTGCCAGCAGCTCTGACAGGGAATCTGGAAACACCATATATTTT.